This T cell receptor (beta chain) comes out of a study of T cells expressing NK-cell markers. In the study overall: Sorted CD3+CD56-NKG2C+, CD3+CD56+NKG2C- and CD3+CD56+NKG2C+ T cells were the source of the TCR beta repertoires. Eight donors were sequenced, seven testing HCMV-seropositive and one testing seronegative.

Scientists made TCR beta cDNA using 5'RACE template switching with UMIs. Each CDR3 protein gets one entry in TCRdb, which reprocessed the 5' RACE reads and gives no DNA. The listing records about 370,000 distinct CDR3 sequences. The CDR3 covers 14 residues. CDR1 is SGDLS and CDR2 is YYNGEE in the germline V gene. Sequences were obtained from blood T cells: a sorted CD56 or NKG2C T cell subset, CD4+ or CD8+ T cells, or bulk PBMC T cells (not recorded which). The chain carries TRBV9 and TRBJ2-1; TCRdb designates TRBD1, a call that cannot be tested without DNA. The source of this sequence is a woman aged 45 to 65 in good health. This CDR3 is CASSSREQHNEQFF.